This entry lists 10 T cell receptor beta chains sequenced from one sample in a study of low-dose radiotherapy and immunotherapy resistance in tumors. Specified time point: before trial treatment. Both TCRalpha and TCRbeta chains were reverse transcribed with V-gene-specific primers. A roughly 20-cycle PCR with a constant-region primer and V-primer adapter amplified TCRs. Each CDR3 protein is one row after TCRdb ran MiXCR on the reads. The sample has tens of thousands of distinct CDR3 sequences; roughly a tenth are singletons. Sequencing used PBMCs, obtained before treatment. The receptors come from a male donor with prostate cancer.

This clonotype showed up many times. In DNA form, the CDR3 reads TGTGCCTGGAGTGGGGATAGGGCCTATGAGCAGTTCTTC. Translating it yields CAWSGDRAYEQFF. This sequence joins TRBV30 and TRBJ2-1, with unresolved D. V lost 1 base and J lost 8, with 12 bases in between. The germline CDR1 and CDR2 sequences are GTSNPN and SVGIG (reference sequence). The CDR3 extends over 13 amino acids.

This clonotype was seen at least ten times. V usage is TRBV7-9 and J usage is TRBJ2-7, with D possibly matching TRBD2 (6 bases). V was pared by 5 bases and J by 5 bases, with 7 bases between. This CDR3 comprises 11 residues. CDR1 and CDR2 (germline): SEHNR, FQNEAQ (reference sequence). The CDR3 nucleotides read TGTGCCAGCAGCCGGGGGAACGAGCAGTACTTC. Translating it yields CASSRGNEQYF.

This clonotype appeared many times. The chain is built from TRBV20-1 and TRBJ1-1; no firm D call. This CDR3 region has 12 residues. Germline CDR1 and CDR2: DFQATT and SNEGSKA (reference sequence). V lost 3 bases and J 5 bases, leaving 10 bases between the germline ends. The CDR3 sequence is CSARVGWTEAFF. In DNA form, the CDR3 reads TGCAGTGCTAGGGTCGGTTGGACTGAAGCTTTCTTT.

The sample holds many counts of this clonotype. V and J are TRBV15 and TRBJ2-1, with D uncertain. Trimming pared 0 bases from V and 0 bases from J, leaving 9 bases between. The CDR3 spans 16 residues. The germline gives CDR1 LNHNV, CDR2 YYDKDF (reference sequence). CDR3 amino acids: CATSRDRSFSYNEQFF. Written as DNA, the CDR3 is TGTGCCACCAGCAGAGATAGGTCCTTCTCCTACAATGAGCAGTTCTTC.

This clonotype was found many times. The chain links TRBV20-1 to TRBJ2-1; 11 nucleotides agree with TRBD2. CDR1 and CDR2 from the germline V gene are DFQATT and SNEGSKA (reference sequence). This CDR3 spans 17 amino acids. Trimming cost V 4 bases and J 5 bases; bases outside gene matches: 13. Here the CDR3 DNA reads TGCAGTGCTAATGGAGTAGCGGGAGGGCCGATCGACAATGAGCAGTTCTTC. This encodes CSANGVAGGPIDNEQFF.

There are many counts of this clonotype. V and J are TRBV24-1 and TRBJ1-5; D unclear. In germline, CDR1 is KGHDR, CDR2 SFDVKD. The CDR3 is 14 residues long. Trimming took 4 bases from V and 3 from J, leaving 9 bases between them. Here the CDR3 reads CATSESSPNQPQHF. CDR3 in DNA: TGTGCCACCAGTGAATCATCCCCCAATCAGCCCCAGCATTTT.

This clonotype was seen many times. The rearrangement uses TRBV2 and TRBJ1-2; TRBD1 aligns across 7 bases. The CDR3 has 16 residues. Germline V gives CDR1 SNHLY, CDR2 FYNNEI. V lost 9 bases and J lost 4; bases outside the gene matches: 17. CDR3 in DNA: TGTGCCAGGCGGTCACCCTCAGGGGACAGCTTCTATGGCTACACCTTC. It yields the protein CARRSPSGDSFYGYTF.

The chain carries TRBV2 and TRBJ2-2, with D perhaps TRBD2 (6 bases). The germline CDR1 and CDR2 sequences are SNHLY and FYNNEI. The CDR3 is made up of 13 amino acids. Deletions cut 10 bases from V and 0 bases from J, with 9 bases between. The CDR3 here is CAISGTNTGELFF. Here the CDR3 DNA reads TGTGCCATTAGCGGAACGAACACCGGGGAGCTGTTTTTT.

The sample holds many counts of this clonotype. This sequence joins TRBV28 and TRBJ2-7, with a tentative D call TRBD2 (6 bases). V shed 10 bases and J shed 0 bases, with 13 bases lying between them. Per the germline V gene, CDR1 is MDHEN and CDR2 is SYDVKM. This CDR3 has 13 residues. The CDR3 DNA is TGTGCCACCTGGGACTCCAGCTCCTACGAGCAGTACTTC. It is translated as CATWDSSSYEQYF. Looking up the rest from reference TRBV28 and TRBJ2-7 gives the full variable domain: DVKVTQSSRYLVKRTGEKVFLECVQDMDHENMFWYRQDPGLGLRLIYFSYDVKMKEKGDIPEGYSVSREKKERFSLILESASTNQTSMYLCATWDSSSYEQYFGPGTRLTVT.

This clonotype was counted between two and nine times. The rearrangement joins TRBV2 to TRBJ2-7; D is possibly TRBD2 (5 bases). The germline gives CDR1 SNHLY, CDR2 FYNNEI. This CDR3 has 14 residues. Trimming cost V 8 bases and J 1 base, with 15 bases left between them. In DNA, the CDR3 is TGTGCCAGCCAAGAGCGGAGTCAGTCCTACGAGCAGTACTTC. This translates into CASQERSQSYEQYF.